This T cell receptor (beta chain) appears in the sequencing data of a study of blood T cell repertoires in COVID-19. This CDR3 is 15 amino acids long. The V gene end was trimmed by 5 bases and the J gene end by 0 bases; junction bases not matched to a gene: 6. Germline V gives CDR1 MDHEN, CDR2 SYDVKM. In the study's own analysis: Estimation of nucleated cell counts relied on the amplification of reference gene primers. Produced via immunoSEQ multiplex PCR; TCRdb's table is partial and in-frame only. The V and J calls and the clone size are those of that table, but D and trimming were determined from the DNA. Here the sample spans 150,000 to 200,000 clones, about nine tenths being singletons. Patients at the Seattle site were enrolled during active infection and followed longitudinally.

Sequencing input: peripheral blood. J is TRBJ2-5 and V is TRBV28; 7 nucleotides line up with TRBD1. This clonotype was obtained from a man in his late teens or twenties with COVID-19, enrolled during active disease. The CDR3 nucleotides read TGTGCCAGCAGTCCCTCCGACAGGGACCAAGAGACCCAGTACTTC. It is translated as CASSPSDRDQETQYF.